This is a list of T cell receptor beta chains from one sample in a study of Ad26.COV2.S vaccination and SARS-CoV-2 variants. Generated by immunoSEQ multiplex PCR, the TCRdb table keeps only in-frame clones and is missing some. In the table there are about 350,000 clones, less than 90% of which are singletons. Sequenced here: peripheral blood, sampled in a trial of Ad26.COV2.S vaccine versus placebo. Every receptor here comes from a person aged 18-60 years who received the Ad26.COV2.S COVID-19 vaccine or a placebo. Both conserved end residues are part of each CDR3. A D gene is named only where the DNA matches it firmly. Clone size is shown for a subset of rows, as once, few, many or a class of expanded clone.

.	TRBV12-3/TRBV12-4	TRBJ2-1	TRBD2	TGTGCCAGCAGTTCGGGGGGGCCCAATGAGCAGTTCTTC	CASSSGGPNEQFF
.	TRBV3-1/TRBV3-2	TRBJ1-5	.	TGTGCCAGCAGCACACAGGGAAGCAATCAGCCCCAGCATTTT	CASSTQGSNQPQHF
.	TRBV28	TRBJ2-7	.	TGTGCCAGCAGTATTGGGACGGTTTCCTACGAGCAGTACTTC	CASSIGTVSYEQYF
.	TRBV7-9	TRBJ2-2	.	TGTGCCAGCAGCTTAGGATACACCGGGGAGCTGTTTTTT	CASSLGYTGELFF
.	TRBV27	TRBJ2-2	.	TGTGCCAGCAGTTTATCAGCACGGAGTTGGAACACCGGGGAGCTGTTTTTT	CASSLSARSWNTGELFF
.	TRBV25-1	TRBJ2-5	TRBD2	TGTGCCAGCAGTGAGTGGCGGGAGGGGGAGACCCAGTACTTC	CASSEWREGETQYF
.	TRBV6-5	TRBJ2-7	.	TGTGCCAGCAGCCCAACATATGCCAGCTCCTACGAGCAGTACTTC	CASSPTYASSYEQYF
once	TRBV4-2	TRBJ1-3	.	TGTGCCAGCAGCCAAGAGCGGTCTGGAAACACCATATATTTT	CASSQERSGNTIYF
.	TRBV6-2/TRBV6-3	TRBJ2-7	.	TGTGCCAGCAGTTACGGGGCGCCAGGCCTCGAGCAGTACTTC	CASSYGAPGLEQYF
.	TRBV21-1	TRBJ1-1	.	TGTGCCAGCAGGGACCCGGACGGAAGAAGGAATACTGAAGCTTTCTTT	CASRDPDGRRNTEAFF
.	TRBV19	TRBJ2-1	.	TGTGCCAGTAGTAGTCAGCAGGCGGGGGAGCAGTTCTTC	CASSSQQAGEQFF
.	TRBV6-1	TRBJ2-7	.	TGTGCCAGCAGTTTACACTACGAGCAGTACTTC	CASSLHYEQYF
.	TRBV5-4	TRBJ1-1	TRBD1	TGTGCCAGCAGCTTGGGGCAGGGGGGAATGAACACTGAAGCTTTCTTT	CASSLGQGGMNTEAFF
once	TRBV28	TRBJ2-7	.	TGTGCCAGCAGTAAGGACAACGTCCCATCCTACGAGCAGTACTTC	CASSKDNVPSYEQYF
.	TRBV28	TRBJ1-4	.	TGTGCCAGCGGTGGGACGTTTAATGAAAAACTGTTTTTT	CASGGTFNEKLFF
.	TRBV28	TRBJ1-2	.	TGTGCCAGCAGCTTAAGATATGGCTACACCTTC	CASSLRYGYTF
.	TRBV5-6	TRBJ1-1	.	TGTGCCAGCAGCCTGTTTTACACTGAAGCTTTCTTT	CASSLFYTEAFF